These T cell receptor beta chains were read from a single sample in a study of blood T cell repertoires in COVID-19. TCRdb's copy holds only in-frame clones and misses some; the assay was immunoSEQ multiplex PCR. The table lists around 700,000 clones, 70% to 90% of them singletons. The sequenced sample consisted of peripheral blood. The receptors here all came from a woman aged 18-30 years with acute or convalescent COVID-19. The CDR3 runs from the conserved cysteine through the conserved F or W. D genes are given only for firm matches. The size entry is marked missing in some rows and otherwise reads once, few, many or a size class.

D: -
length: 17
J: TRBJ1-5
V: TRBV25-1
size: -
DNA: TGTGCCAGCAGTGAATTGCGGGGGGCAGGATCGATTCAGCCCCAGCATTTT
CDR3: CASSELRGAGSIQPQHF

D: -
length: 13
J: TRBJ2-1
V: TRBV3-1/TRBV3-2
size: -
DNA: TGTGCCAGCAGCTCGGGGGGCAGCAATGAGCAGTTCTTC
CDR3: CASSSGGSNEQFF

D: -
length: 17
J: TRBJ2-7
V: TRBV5-6
size: -
DNA: TGTGCCAGCAGCCCCGGACCCGGGGGGCTAATCTCCTACGAGCAGTACTTC
CDR3: CASSPGPGGLISYEQYF

D: TRBD1
length: 17
J: TRBJ1-2
V: TRBV29-1
size: -
DNA: TGCAGCGTCGCCGACAGGGGGCAAGTTAGAGCTAACTATGGCTACACCTTC
CDR3: CSVADRGQVRANYGYTF

D: -
length: 14
J: TRBJ2-7
V: TRBV10-3
size: -
DNA: TGTGCCATCAGTGGGTCGACTAGTTCCTACGAGCAGTACTTC
CDR3: CAISGSTSSYEQYF

D: TRBD1
length: 14
J: TRBJ1-2
V: TRBV6-5
size: -
DNA: TGTGCCAGCAGTTACGGAAACAGGGGCGAAGGCTACACCTTC
CDR3: CASSYGNRGEGYTF

D: -
length: 12
J: TRBJ1-4
V: TRBV12-5
size: -
DNA: TGTGCTAGTGGTTTGTTCAGGGAAAAACTGTTTTTT
CDR3: CASGLFREKLFF

D: -
length: 15
J: TRBJ1-2
V: TRBV7-2
size: -
DNA: TGTGCCAGCACCTTACGTGGAGGGGGGGGCTATGGCTACACCTTC
CDR3: CASTLRGGGGYGYTF

D: TRBD1
length: 14
J: TRBJ1-2
V: TRBV28
size: -
DNA: TGTGCCAGCAGCTGGGGTGACAGGGCCTATGGCTACACCTTC
CDR3: CASSWGDRAYGYTF

D: -
length: 14
J: TRBJ1-1
V: TRBV28
size: -
DNA: TGTGCCAGCAGTTTGAGCCCAAGGAACACTGAAGCTTTCTTT
CDR3: CASSLSPRNTEAFF

D: TRBD2
length: 14
J: TRBJ2-3
V: TRBV7-2
size: -
DNA: TGTGCCAGCAGCCCGGGGGGGGGTCCAGATACGCAGTATTTT
CDR3: CASSPGGGPDTQYF

D: -
length: 12
J: TRBJ2-2
V: TRBV24-1
size: -
DNA: TGTGCCACCAGTCGTGAGGCCGGGGAGCTGTTTTTT
CDR3: CATSREAGELFF

D: -
length: 16
J: TRBJ2-1
V: TRBV10-3
size: -
DNA: TGTGCCATCAGTCCCCGGACTACGAGCTCCTACAATGAGCAGTTCTTC
CDR3: CAISPRTTSSYNEQFF

D: -
length: 15
J: TRBJ1-3
V: TRBV15
size: -
DNA: TGTGCCACCAGCAGAGCCTTGGGAGCTGGAAACACCATATATTTT
CDR3: CATSRALGAGNTIYF

D: -
length: 11
J: TRBJ2-7
V: TRBV7-9
size: -
DNA: TGTGCCAGCAGCCCCGCCTACGAGCAGTACTTC
CDR3: CASSPAYEQYF

D: -
length: 15
J: TRBJ1-6
V: TRBV7-2
size: -
DNA: TGTGCCAGCAGCTTAGTGGGGCAGAATAATTCACCCCTCCACTTT
CDR3: CASSLVGQNNSPLHF

D: -
length: 15
J: TRBJ1-1
V: TRBV25-1
size: -
DNA: TGTGCCAGCAGTGAATATTTCGCAGGGAACACTGAAGCTTTCTTT
CDR3: CASSEYFAGNTEAFF

D: TRBD1
length: 14
J: TRBJ2-2
V: TRBV6-5
size: -
DNA: TGTGCCATCGGGAACAGGGGGGACACCGGGGAGCTGTTTTTT
CDR3: CAIGNRGDTGELFF

D: -
length: 13
J: TRBJ1-2
V: TRBV7-3
size: few
DNA: TGTGCCAGCAGCTTAGGACAGAACTATGGCTACACCTTC
CDR3: CASSLGQNYGYTF

D: -
length: 14
J: TRBJ1-1
V: TRBV5-6
size: -
DNA: TGTGCCAGCAGCTTGCCCACAGGGTCGGAAGAAGCTTTCTTT
CDR3: CASSLPTGSEEAFF

D: TRBD1
length: 15
J: TRBJ2-7
V: TRBV6-5
size: -
DNA: TGTGCCAGCATCTGGCGAGGGACAGGGGACTACGAGCAGTACTTC
CDR3: CASIWRGTGDYEQYF

D: TRBD1
length: 15
J: TRBJ2-1
V: TRBV6-6
size: -
DNA: TGTGCCAGCAGTTGGGACAGATTCTCCTACAATGAGCAGTTCTTC
CDR3: CASSWDRFSYNEQFF

D: -
length: 13
J: TRBJ2-2
V: TRBV7-9
size: -
DNA: TGTGCCAGCAGCTTCCGCGATTGGGGGGAGCTGTTTTTT
CDR3: CASSFRDWGELFF

D: -
length: 14
J: TRBJ2-6
V: TRBV6-5
size: -
DNA: TGTGCCAGCAGAAGCCACTCTGGGGCCAACGTCCTGACTTTC
CDR3: CASRSHSGANVLTF

D: -
length: 17
J: TRBJ1-3
V: TRBV12-5
size: -
DNA: TGTGCTAGTGGTCCTCCAATTACTTCCCCCTCTGGAAACACCATATATTTT
CDR3: CASGPPITSPSGNTIYF

D: -
length: 11
J: TRBJ1-2
V: TRBV20-1
size: -
DNA: TGCAGTGCTGGAGCCGGGTACGCCTACACCTTC
CDR3: CSAGAGYAYTF

D: -
length: 16
J: TRBJ1-4
V: TRBV29-1
size: -
DNA: TGCAGCGCAGGGCGGGTTAGGGTCAGGATTAATGAAAAACTGTTTTTT
CDR3: CSAGRVRVRINEKLFF

D: -
length: 15
J: TRBJ2-1
V: TRBV9
size: -
DNA: TGTGCCAGCAGCGGACAGGATCGCTCCTACAATGAGCAGTTCTTC
CDR3: CASSGQDRSYNEQFF

D: TRBD1
length: 14
J: TRBJ1-1
V: TRBV29-1
size: -
DNA: TGCAGCGTAGTGGGACAGGGGGCAGGAACTGAAGCTTTCTTT
CDR3: CSVVGQGAGTEAFF

D: -
length: 15
J: TRBJ2-5
V: TRBV6-5
size: -
DNA: TGTGCCAGCAGCCCCCAACAGGAAAGGCAAGAGACCCAGTACTTC
CDR3: CASSPQQERQETQYF

D: TRBD2
length: 18
J: TRBJ2-5
V: TRBV7-2
size: -
DNA: TGTGCCAGCAGCTCGCGACTAGCGGGGGGCTCCCGACAAGAGACCCAGTACTTC
CDR3: CASSSRLAGGSRQETQYF

D: -
length: 12
J: TRBJ2-1
V: TRBV7-8
size: few
DNA: TGTGCCAGCAGCTTAATGAGCAATGAGCAGTTCTTC
CDR3: CASSLMSNEQFF

D: TRBD1
length: 16
J: TRBJ1-1
V: TRBV7-8
size: -
DNA: TGTGCCAGCAGTGATCTGGACAGGTCGAGGAACACTGAAGCTTTCTTT
CDR3: CASSDLDRSRNTEAFF

D: -
length: 13
J: TRBJ1-2
V: TRBV7-2
size: -
DNA: TGTGCCAGCAGCCCCGACAGGAACTATGGCTACACCTTC
CDR3: CASSPDRNYGYTF

D: TRBD1
length: 13
J: TRBJ1-2
V: TRBV29-1
size: -
DNA: TGCAGCGTAGACAGGGGCCGTCCTTATGGCTACACCTTC
CDR3: CSVDRGRPYGYTF

D: -
length: 14
J: TRBJ1-1
V: TRBV5-6
size: -
DNA: TGTGCCAGCAGCTTACCTACAGCGAACACTGAAGCTTTCTTT
CDR3: CASSLPTANTEAFF

D: -
length: 14
J: TRBJ1-4
V: TRBV29-1
size: -
DNA: TGCAGCGCCAAGCGCCAGGGGATTCGAGAAAAACTGTTTTTT
CDR3: CSAKRQGIREKLFF

D: -
length: 15
J: TRBJ1-1
V: TRBV3-1/TRBV3-2
size: once
DNA: TGTGCCAGCAGCCAAGTCTTAGGCGGGTTCACTGAAGCTTTCTTT
CDR3: CASSQVLGGFTEAFF

D: TRBD1
length: 15
J: TRBJ1-4
V: TRBV27
size: -
DNA: TGTGCCAGCAGTTATGGGACAGGATTTAATGAAAAACTGTTTTTT
CDR3: CASSYGTGFNEKLFF

D: -
length: 15
J: TRBJ1-3
V: TRBV15
size: -
DNA: TGTGCCACCAGCAGAGATCGGGGTTATGGAAACACCATATATTTT
CDR3: CATSRDRGYGNTIYF

D: TRBD1
length: 18
J: TRBJ1-2
V: TRBV19
size: -
DNA: TGTGCCAGTAGTGTTGCTTCCGGGACAGGGGCTCCGGGCTATGGCTACACCTTC
CDR3: CASSVASGTGAPGYGYTF

D: TRBD1
length: 15
J: TRBJ1-6
V: TRBV6-6
size: once
DNA: TGTGCCAGCACCCACCCCAGGACAGGGTATTCACCCCTCCACTTT
CDR3: CASTHPRTGYSPLHF

D: TRBD1
length: 16
J: TRBJ1-2
V: TRBV4-3
size: once
DNA: TGCGCCAGCAGCCAAGATTTGGACAGGTTATACTATGGCTACACCTTC
CDR3: CASSQDLDRLYYGYTF

D: TRBD1
length: 16
J: TRBJ2-3
V: TRBV9
size: once
DNA: TGTGCCAGCAGCTCTGGGTCAGGGGGATACGCAGATACGCAGTATTTT
CDR3: CASSSGSGGYADTQYF

D: -
length: 14
J: TRBJ2-3
V: TRBV3-1/TRBV3-2
size: -
DNA: TGTGCCAGCAGCCAAGAAGCCAGCACAGATACGCAGTATTTT
CDR3: CASSQEASTDTQYF

D: -
length: 15
J: TRBJ1-1
V: TRBV5-1
size: -
DNA: TGCGCCAGCAGCATCCCTTCCGGGACACCTGGCGGAGCTTTCTTT
CDR3: CASSIPSGTPGGAFF

D: -
length: 15
J: TRBJ1-2
V: TRBV6-1
size: once
DNA: TGTGCCAGCAGTGATCAACCCGGGATTAACTATGGCTACACCTTC
CDR3: CASSDQPGINYGYTF

D: -
length: 15
J: TRBJ1-1
V: TRBV12-5
size: -
DNA: TGTGCTAGTGGTTTGGACCCTGGGGGGGGACCACAAGCTTTCTTT
CDR3: CASGLDPGGGPQAFF

D: -
length: 15
J: TRBJ2-7
V: TRBV4-1
size: -
DNA: TGCGCCAGCAGCCAAGAAAATCGGAGGGACGCGGAGCAGTACTTC
CDR3: CASSQENRRDAEQYF

D: -
length: 12
J: TRBJ1-1
V: TRBV12-3/TRBV12-4
size: -
DNA: TGTGCCAGCGCCGCGGGAGGCACTGAAGCTTTCTTT
CDR3: CASAAGGTEAFF

D: -
length: 16
J: TRBJ2-7
V: TRBV6-2/TRBV6-3
size: -
DNA: TGTGCCAGCAATTACTTCCAGGGCCACCCTTCCTACGAGCAGTACTTC
CDR3: CASNYFQGHPSYEQYF

D: TRBD1
length: 14
J: TRBJ1-2
V: TRBV6-5
size: -
DNA: TGTGCCAGCACCCAGACAGGGACGCTCTATGGCTACACCTTC
CDR3: CASTQTGTLYGYTF